The present TCR beta chain was sequenced within a study of shared clonotypes between healthy human individuals. Assay: immunoSEQ multiplex PCR; the TCRdb copy retains only in-frame clones and omits some. The sample records 1,500,000 or so clones, roughly 95% being singletons. V trimming: 0 bases; J trimming: 4 bases; junction bases outside the gene matches: 9. The CDR3 sequence is 16 residues long. Germline lookup yields CDR1 SGDLS and CDR2 YYNGEE. The TCR sequence derives from a young man in good health. This chain links TRBV9 with TRBJ2-5; 7 bases map to TRBD1. The specimen was naive CD4+ T cells sorted from blood. As to subset: CD45RA+ positively selected. For the CDR3, the DNA is TGTGCCAGCAGCGTAGAGGGCAGGGGGACGAGAGAGACCCAGTACTTC. Translating it yields CASSVEGRGTRETQYF. The variable domain in full, completed from reference TRBV9 and TRBJ2-5, reads DSGVTQTPKHLITATGQRVTLRCSPRSGDLSVYWYQQSLDQGLQFLIQYYNGEERAKGNILERFSAQQFPDLHSELNLSSLELGDSALYFCASSVEGRGTRETQYFGPGTRLLVL.